The following is a T cell receptor (beta chain) sequence with its context. This clonotype was observed at least ten times. It has no known antigen specificity. Base qualities are not at hand, and no much larger clone is one base apart. The method was PCR. The instrument given in TCRdb is Illumina HiSeq 2500. TCR library preparation used molecular barcoding, with unique molecular identifiers applied to normalize quantification of the TCRbeta repertoire. TCRdb reworked the public reads: Q25 trimming with fastp, MiXCR clone assembly, productive beta chains retained. Rows are combined by CDR3 protein, so each entry shows the most common genes and DNA. This sample is represented by some 200,000 distinct CDR3 sequences; about 6.4% of them were singletons. Jointly, the top ten make up roughly 3% of the sample. This sample is drawn from a study of T-cell reconstitution after alpha-beta-depleted transplantation in children (dated by TCRdb to the mid-2010s). Broadly, across the study: Using TCR repertoire profiling, the study quantitatively followed how T-cell immune reconstitution unfolded in children after TCRalphabeta/CD19-depleted allogeneic hematopoietic cell transplantation.

The sample here was PBMCs from the stem cell graft donor, taken from the stem cell graft. The TCR comes from a human donor who donated a stem cell graft to a child with Wiskott-Aldrich syndrome.

The bases read TGTGCCAGCAGGCAGAAAGGTCCCACCGGGGAGCTGTTTTTT. Translated, it gives CASRQKGPTGELFF. The V gene is TRBV25-1 and the J gene is TRBJ2-2; the D gene lacks a confident call. The CDR3 numbers 14 residues from cysteine through phenylalanine. The only DNA kept is the CDR3, 42 bases in frame from the first base. Trimming removed 6 bases from V and 4 bases from J, leaving 12 bases between the germline ends. In the germline V gene, CDR1 corresponds to MGHDK and CDR2 to SYGVNS.